This TCR beta chain was identified in a study of shared T cell receptors in the human thymus. The length of the CDR3 is 13 residues. Deletions cut 4 bases from V and 1 base from J, with 7 bases between. Assay: immunoSEQ multiplex PCR; the TCRdb copy retains only in-frame clones and omits some. This table has 700,000 or so clones, approximately 85% appearing once. Only a few counts were recorded for this clone. These records were also assigned to another study, of human thymus T cells. Per that study: The donors were infants in Finland with congenital heart defects, otherwise immunologically healthy. Thymus pieces cut out during corrective heart surgery were the tissue that was used. Use of V and J genes seemed skewed within the thymic and blood repertoires. Thymic repertoires overlap heavily among unrelated individuals, related research has reported.

This receptor was identified in a girl under two years old with a congenital heart defect. The chain combines TRBV23-1 with TRBJ1-1; D gene uncertain. TRBV23-1 is annotated as an ORF whose role is uncertain. Material for sequencing was thymocytes. CDR3 DNA sequence: TGCGCCAGCAGTCTTACATCGAACACTGAAGCTTTCTTT. Protein sequence: CASSLTSNTEAFF.